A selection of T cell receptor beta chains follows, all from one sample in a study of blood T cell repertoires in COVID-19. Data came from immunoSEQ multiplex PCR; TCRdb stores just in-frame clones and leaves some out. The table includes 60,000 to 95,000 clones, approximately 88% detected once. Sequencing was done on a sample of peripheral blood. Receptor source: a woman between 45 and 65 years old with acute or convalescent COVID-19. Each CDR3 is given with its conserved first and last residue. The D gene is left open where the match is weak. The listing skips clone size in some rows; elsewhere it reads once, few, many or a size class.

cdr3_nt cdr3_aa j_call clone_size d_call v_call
TGTGCCAGCTCACCGGTGACAGGGAACACTGAAGCTTTCTTT CASSPVTGNTEAFF TRBJ1-1 - - TRBV18
TGTGCCAGTAGTATAGATCGGGGGACCCAGTTCTTC CASSIDRGTQFF TRBJ2-1 - - TRBV19
TGTGCCAGCAGCCCTGCATTAACTAGCGGAACCTACGAGCAGTACTTC CASSPALTSGTYEQYF TRBJ2-7 - TRBD2 TRBV6-2/TRBV6-3
TGTGCCAGCAGCTTAGCCTGGGGGGACAGGGGTTACAATGAGCAGTTCTTC CASSLAWGDRGYNEQFF TRBJ2-1 - TRBD1 TRBV7-9
TGTGCCAGCAGCATATTACAGGGGAGCGGCTACACCTTC CASSILQGSGYTF TRBJ1-2 once TRBD1 TRBV7-2
TGCGCCAGCAGCCAGGGGCTAAATGCACGCCGGTATTTT CASSQGLNARRYF TRBJ2-3 - - TRBV4-3
TGTGCCAGCAGGGACCAAGGGGCCTATGGCTACACCTTC CASRDQGAYGYTF TRBJ1-2 - - TRBV27
TGTGCCAGCGCCACTTCAGAGACCCAGTACTTC CASATSETQYF TRBJ2-5 - - TRBV12-3/TRBV12-4
TGTGCCAGTAGTGCCCGACAGGGCACAAACACTGAAGCTTTCTTT CASSARQGTNTEAFF TRBJ1-1 - TRBD1 TRBV19
TGTGCCAGCAGCTTATCGGTTTCTGAGACCCAGTACTTC CASSLSVSETQYF TRBJ2-5 - - TRBV11-3
TGTGCCTGGAGAGCCGGGACAGGGTTCGGCTACACCTTC CAWRAGTGFGYTF TRBJ1-2 few TRBD1 TRBV30
TGTGCCAGCAGTTACTCGCGCCACTCAAGCAATCAGCCCCAGCATTTT CASSYSRHSSNQPQHF TRBJ1-5 once - TRBV6-6
TGTGCCAGCAGCGCTCAGGGGGGCTCCACTGAAGCTTTCTTT CASSAQGGSTEAFF TRBJ1-1 few TRBD1 TRBV7-3
TGTGCCAGCAGCCAAGGCGGTTCTAGCACAGATACGCAGTATTTT CASSQGGSSTDTQYF TRBJ2-3 - - TRBV4-2
TGTGCCAGCAGTTTCACAGGGGGCACTGAAGCTTTCTTT CASSFTGGTEAFF TRBJ1-1 - TRBD1 TRBV9
TGTGCCAGCTCCCCTGGACAGGGGGACACAGATACGCAGTATTTT CASSPGQGDTDTQYF TRBJ2-3 - TRBD1 TRBV18
TGTGCCAGCAGCTTGGGACTAGCTTACGAGCAGTACTTC CASSLGLAYEQYF TRBJ2-7 - TRBD2 TRBV7-2
TGTGCCTGGAGTGACTACCCTGTGAGCTCTGGAAACACCATATATTTT CAWSDYPVSSGNTIYF TRBJ1-3 - - TRBV30
TGTGCCAGCCAACAGGGTTCGAGGGCCAAAAACATTCAGTACTTC CASQQGSRAKNIQYF TRBJ2-4 - - TRBV19
TGTGCCAGCAGCTCTGCTAGCGGGAGGGCCACCGGGGAGCTGTTTTTT CASSSASGRATGELFF TRBJ2-2 - TRBD2 TRBV11-2
TGTGCCAGCAGTCTCCCCCATGGAGCACCTTACGAGCAGTACTTC CASSLPHGAPYEQYF TRBJ2-7 once - TRBV6-5
TGTGCCAGCAGTTACTCGGATCAGGGGGAGACCCAGTACTTC CASSYSDQGETQYF TRBJ2-5 - - TRBV6-5
TGTGCCAGCTCTAGTCCCTCAGGGGGTAACTATGGCTACACCTTC CASSSPSGGNYGYTF TRBJ1-2 - TRBD1 TRBV27
TGTGCCTGGAGTGGGACAGGGAGATACCAAACTGAAGCTTTCTTT CAWSGTGRYQTEAFF TRBJ1-1 - TRBD1 TRBV30
TGTGCCAGCAGCTCGCAGCCCTCCGGGATGGATGGCTACACCTTC CASSSQPSGMDGYTF TRBJ1-2 once - TRBV7-2
TGTGCCACCAGCAGAGGGAGAAGACAGGGGAGGCAATCATCTGAGCAGTTCTTC CATSRGRRQGRQSSEQFF TRBJ2-1 - TRBD1 TRBV15
TGTGCCTGGAGCTATGGGCTGGATGAGCAGTTCTTC CAWSYGLDEQFF TRBJ2-1 few - TRBV30
TGTGCCAGCAGTCGACAGAATCAGCCCCAGCATTTT CASSRQNQPQHF TRBJ1-5 - - TRBV12-3/TRBV12-4
TGTGCCAGCAGCAACATCGGTTTTTCTAATTCACCCCTCCACTTT CASSNIGFSNSPLHF TRBJ1-6 - - TRBV21-1
TGTGCCAGCAGTGGGGGGGACAATCAGCCCCAGCATTTT CASSGGDNQPQHF TRBJ1-5 - - TRBV13
TGTGCCAGCAGCTCGGTCTTGGCAGGGGGCCCCTACGAGCAGTACTTC CASSSVLAGGPYEQYF TRBJ2-7 once TRBD1 TRBV11-2
TGTGCCAGCAGAAAAGGGGTAGCGGGAACGGATGAGCAGTTCTTC CASRKGVAGTDEQFF TRBJ2-1 - TRBD2 TRBV27
TGTGCCACCAGCAGAGATCCTACGGGTTCAGAGACCCAGTACTTC CATSRDPTGSETQYF TRBJ2-5 - - TRBV15
TGTGCCAGTAGTACCGGGACACCATATGGCTACACCTTC CASSTGTPYGYTF TRBJ1-2 - - TRBV19
TGTGCCAGCTCACAACAGGGGGAGAACACTGAAGCTTTCTTT CASSQQGENTEAFF TRBJ1-1 once TRBD1 TRBV18
TGTGCTAGTGGGAGGCTGCATGCGGGGGAAAAACTGTTTTTT CASGRLHAGEKLFF TRBJ1-4 - - TRBV12-5
TGTGCCAGCAGCCGACAAACAGGGACAGGGGGCTCAGGCACCTTC CASSRQTGTGGSGTF TRBJ1-2 - TRBD1 TRBV3-1/TRBV3-2
TGCAGCGTCAAGGGAGGACAGGGAAACTATGGCTACACCTTC CSVKGGQGNYGYTF TRBJ1-2 - TRBD1 TRBV29-1